These 7 T cell receptor beta chains share one sample of origin, sequenced in a study of OX40 agonist ivuxolimab in advanced cancers. Libraries were prepared by immunoSEQ multiplex PCR; TCRdb keeps only in-frame clonotypes and omits some of them. Of 55,000 or so clones in the sample, 87% are singletons; the top ten hold about a sixth. The starting material was CD4+ or CD8+ T cells sorted from blood, obtained in a trial of the OX40 agonist ivuxolimab. The receptors come from an adult with an advanced solid tumor such as melanoma, head and neck, liver or kidney cancer.

In this sample, this clone turned up a few times. The genes are TRBV6-1 and TRBJ2-3, with a possible D match to TRBD1 (6 bases). Germline loops: CDR1 MNHNS, CDR2 SASEGT. CDR3 length: 14 residues. Trimming shortened V by 5 bases and J by 1 base, and 10 bases separated the two germline ends. CDR3 amino acids: CASSTGWGTDTQYF. The CDR3 DNA reads TGTGCCAGCAGTACAGGGTGGGGCACAGATACGCAGTATTTT.

The chain links TRBV28 to TRBJ2-7, with 9 bases lining up with TRBD2. The germline V gene encodes CDR1 MDHEN and CDR2 SYDVKM. The length of the CDR3 is 15 residues. The J segment lost 9 bases and the V segment lost 0 bases, leaving 9 bases of the junction unmatched. The DNA for the CDR3 is TGTGCCAGCAGTTTATGGGCTAGCGGGAAGGAAGGGCAGTACTTC. It translates to CASSLWASGKEGQYF.

The chain joins TRBV28 to TRBJ2-1; TRBD1 or TRBD2 may be the D gene (5 bases each). This CDR3 has 13 residues. The V gene's germline CDR1 is MDHEN and CDR2 SYDVKM. V was shortened by 3 bases and J by 3 bases, with 6 bases between the two germline ends. DNA of the CDR3: TGTGCCAGCAGTTTTGGGGGCTACAATGAGCAGTTCTTC. Translated, it gives CASSFGGYNEQFF.

The CDR3 DNA is TGTGCCAGCTTCCCCAACAGGGGAAAGAGCACAGATACGCAGTATTTT. Translated: CASFPNRGKSTDTQYF. The chain joins TRBV28 to TRBJ2-3; 7 bases agree with TRBD1. This CDR3 has 16 amino acids. Germline CDR1 is MDHEN and CDR2 is SYDVKM. Germline trimming cut 8 bases from V and 0 bases from J; bases unmatched to any gene: 11.

The V call is TRBV11-2, the J call TRBJ2-7; D might be TRBD1 (7 bases). The CDR3 sequence is 15 residues long. Between the trimmed V and J ends, which lost 2 bases and 5 bases, there was a span of 16 bases. Germline V gene sequence: CDR1 SGHAT, CDR2 FQNNGV. The chain's CDR3 is CASSLLTGAGNEQYF. CDR3 DNA: TGTGCCAGCAGCTTACTTACAGGGGCGGGGAACGAGCAGTACTTC. Together with reference TRBV11-2 and TRBJ2-7, the CDR3 gives the full variable domain: EAGVAQSPRYKIIEKRQSVAFWCNPISGHATLYWYQQILGQGPKLLIQFQNNGVVDDSQLPKDRFSAERLKGVDSTLKIQPAKLEDSAVYLCASSLLTGAGNEQYFGPGTRLTVT.

V gene TRBV7-3 combines with J gene TRBJ2-3; TRBD1 might be the D (6 bases). The length of the CDR3 is 20 residues. Germline assignment: CDR1 SGHTA and CDR2 FQGTGA. Trimming removed 0 bases from V and 2 bases from J, with 24 bases in between. The CDR3 region is CASSLTFGQIDLTFTDTQYF. CDR3 DNA: TGTGCCAGCAGCTTAACTTTCGGACAGATAGACTTAACCTTCACAGATACGCAGTATTTT.

V and J are TRBV7-9 and TRBJ2-3; TRBD1 might be the D (5 bases). This CDR3 contains 15 residues. V lost 4 bases to trimming and J lost 8 bases, with 19 bases between them. The germline gives CDR1 SEHNR, CDR2 FQNEAQ (reference sequence). The CDR3 coding sequence is TGTGCCAGCAGCTCGACGTCGCCCTCTCAGGGTACGCAGTATTTT. Translated: CASSSTSPSQGTQYF. Full variable domain (remainder filled in from reference TRBV7-9 and TRBJ2-3): DTGVSQNPRHKITKRGQNVTFRCDPISEHNRLYWYRQTLGQGPEFLTYFQNEAQLEKSRLLSDRFSAERPKGSFSTLEIQRTEQGDSAMYLCASSSTSPSQGTQYFGPGTRLTVL.